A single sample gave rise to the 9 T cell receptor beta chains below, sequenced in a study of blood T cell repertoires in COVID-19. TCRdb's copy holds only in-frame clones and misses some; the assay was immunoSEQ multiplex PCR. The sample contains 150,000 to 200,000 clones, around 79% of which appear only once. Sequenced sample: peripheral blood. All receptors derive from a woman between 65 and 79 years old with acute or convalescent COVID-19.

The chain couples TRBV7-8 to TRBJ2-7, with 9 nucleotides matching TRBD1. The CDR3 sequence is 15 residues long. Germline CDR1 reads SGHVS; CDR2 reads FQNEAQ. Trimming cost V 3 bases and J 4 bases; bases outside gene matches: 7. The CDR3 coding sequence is TGTGCCAGCAGCTTGGGGGGGACAGGGCAATACGAGCAGTACTTC. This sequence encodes CASSLGGTGQYEQYF.

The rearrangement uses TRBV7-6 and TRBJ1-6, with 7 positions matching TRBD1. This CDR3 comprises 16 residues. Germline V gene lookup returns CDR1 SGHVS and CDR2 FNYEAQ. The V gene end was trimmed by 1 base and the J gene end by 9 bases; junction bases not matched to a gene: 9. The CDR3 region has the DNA TGTGCCAGCAGCTTAGGAGGGGGCCCGGGGAGTTCACCCCTCCACTTT. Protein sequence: CASSLGGGPGSSPLHF.

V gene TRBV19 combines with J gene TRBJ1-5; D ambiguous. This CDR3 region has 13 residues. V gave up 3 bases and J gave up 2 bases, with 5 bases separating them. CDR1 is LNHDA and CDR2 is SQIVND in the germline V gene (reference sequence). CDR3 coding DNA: TGTGCCAGTAGTATCTACGGCAATCAGCCCCAGCATTTT. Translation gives CASSIYGNQPQHF.

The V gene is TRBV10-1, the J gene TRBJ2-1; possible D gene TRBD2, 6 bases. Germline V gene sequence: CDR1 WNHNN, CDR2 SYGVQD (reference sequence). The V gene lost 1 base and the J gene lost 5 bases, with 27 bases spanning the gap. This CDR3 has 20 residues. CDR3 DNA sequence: TGCGCCAGCAGTGAGTATCTCGGCCGGAGGGCCGGTCTGGTGAACAATGAGCAGTTCTTC. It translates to CASSEYLGRRAGLVNNEQFF.

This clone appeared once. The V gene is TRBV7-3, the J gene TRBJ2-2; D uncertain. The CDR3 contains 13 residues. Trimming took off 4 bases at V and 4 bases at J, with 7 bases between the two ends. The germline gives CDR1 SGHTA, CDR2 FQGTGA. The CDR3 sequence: CASSYGSTGELFF. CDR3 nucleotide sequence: TGTGCCAGCAGCTACGGTAGCACCGGGGAGCTGTTTTTT.

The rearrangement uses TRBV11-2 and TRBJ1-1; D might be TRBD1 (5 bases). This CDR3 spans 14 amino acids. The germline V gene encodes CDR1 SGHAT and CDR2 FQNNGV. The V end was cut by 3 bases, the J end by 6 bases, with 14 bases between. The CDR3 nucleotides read TGTGCCAGCAGCTTCGATTTAACGGGGGCTGAAGCTTTCTTT. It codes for CASSFDLTGAEAFF.

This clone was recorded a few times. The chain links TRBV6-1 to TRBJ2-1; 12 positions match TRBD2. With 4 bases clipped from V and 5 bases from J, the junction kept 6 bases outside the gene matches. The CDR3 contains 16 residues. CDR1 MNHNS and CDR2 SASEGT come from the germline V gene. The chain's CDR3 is CASSAGLAGFNNEQFF. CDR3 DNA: TGTGCCAGCAGTGCAGGACTAGCGGGATTTAACAATGAGCAGTTCTTC.

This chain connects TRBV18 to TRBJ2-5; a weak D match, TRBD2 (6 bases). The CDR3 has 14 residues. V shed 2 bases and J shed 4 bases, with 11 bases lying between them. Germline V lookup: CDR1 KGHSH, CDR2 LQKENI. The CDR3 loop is CASSPTGEGETQYF. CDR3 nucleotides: TGTGCCAGCTCACCAACGGGAGAAGGAGAGACCCAGTACTTC.

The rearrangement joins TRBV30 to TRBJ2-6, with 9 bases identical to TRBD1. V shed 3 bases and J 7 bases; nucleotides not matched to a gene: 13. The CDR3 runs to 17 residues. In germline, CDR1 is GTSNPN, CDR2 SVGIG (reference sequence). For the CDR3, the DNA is TGTGCCTGGAGCTGGACAGGGGCGACTCTGGGCGCCAACGTCCTGACTTTC. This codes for CAWSWTGATLGANVLTF. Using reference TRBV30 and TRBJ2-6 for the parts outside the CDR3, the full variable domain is SQTIHQWPATLVQPVGSPLSLECTVEGTSNPNLYWYRQAAGRGLQLLFYSVGIGQISSEVPQNLSASRPQDRQFILSSKKLLLSDSGFYLCAWSWTGATLGANVLTFGAGSRLTVL.